This is a list of T cell receptor beta chains from one sample in a study of cytotoxic CD8 clonotypes in ibrutinib-treated CLL. The repertoire was sequenced with immunoSEQ multiplex PCR; TCRdb's copy has only in-frame clones and lacks some. Among about 160,000 clones listed, roughly 88% were seen once. The source material was PBMCs, sampled at disease progression, from a patient treated with ibrutinib. The receptors shown here come from a human donor with chronic lymphocytic leukemia. The CDR3 runs from the conserved cysteine through the conserved F or W. A D gene is named only where the DNA matches it firmly. Clone size appears in some rows only: once, few, many, or a class for an expanded clone.

TRBV5-1	TRBD2	.	TRBJ2-1	CASSLARTSGGGNEQFF	TGCGCCAGCAGCTTGGCCAGGACTAGCGGGGGTGGGAATGAGCAGTTCTTC
TRBV7-2	TRBD1	.	TRBJ2-7	CASTKTGYGEQYF	TGTGCCAGCACCAAGACAGGGTACGGCGAGCAGTACTTC
TRBV7-9	TRBD1	.	TRBJ1-1	CASTTGVGTEAFF	TGTGCCAGCACCACAGGGGTTGGGACTGAAGCTTTCTTT
TRBV11-2	TRBD1	few	TRBJ2-7	CASSLGTGGGYEQYF	TGTGCCAGCAGCTTAGGGACAGGGGGGGGATACGAGCAGTACTTC
TRBV30	TRBD2	.	TRBJ2-7	CALAVAGGHEQYF	TGTGCCTTAGCCGTAGCGGGGGGACACGAGCAGTACTTC
TRBV10-3	.	.	TRBJ2-1	CTSAASAEYNEQFF	TGTACGTCCGCGGCGTCGGCAGAGTACAATGAGCAGTTCTTC
TRBV13	TRBD2	.	TRBJ2-2	CASSPRLAVNTGELFF	TGTGCCAGCAGCCCCCGACTAGCGGTGAACACCGGGGAGCTGTTTTTT
TRBV2	.	.	TRBJ1-4	CASSEVGVGEKLFF	TGTGCCAGCAGTGAGGTCGGGGTCGGAGAAAAACTGTTTTTT
TRBV6-5	TRBD2	.	TRBJ2-7	CASSRLAENYEQYF	TGTGCCAGCAGCCGACTAGCAGAGAACTACGAGCAGTACTTC
TRBV9	TRBD1	.	TRBJ2-7	CASSPRQGIGYEQYF	TGTGCCAGCAGCCCCAGACAGGGGATCGGATACGAGCAGTACTTC
TRBV28	.	.	TRBJ2-7	CASSPSRSESYEQYF	TGTGCCAGCAGTCCCAGCCGGTCAGAGTCATACGAGCAGTACTTC
TRBV19	.	.	TRBJ2-7	CASMNRDADYEQYF	TGTGCCAGTATGAACCGGGACGCAGACTACGAGCAGTACTTC
TRBV4-1	.	few	TRBJ1-1	CASSPQIGSPFEAFF	TGCGCCAGCAGCCCGCAAATCGGTAGTCCGTTTGAAGCTTTCTTT
TRBV29-1	.	.	TRBJ2-3	CSVNGYDSTDTQYF	TGCAGCGTTAACGGCTACGATAGCACAGATACGCAGTATTTT
TRBV9	.	.	TRBJ1-1	CASSGLSTGNTEAFF	TGTGCCAGCAGCGGCCTGTCTACAGGGAACACTGAAGCTTTCTTT
TRBV29-1	TRBD1	.	TRBJ2-6	CSVVWTGGTGSSGANVLTF	TGCAGCGTTGTATGGACAGGTGGGACAGGCTCCTCTGGGGCCAACGTCCTGACTTTC
TRBV28	.	.	TRBJ1-2	CATVSLGGTNYGYTF	TGTGCCACGGTTTCTTTGGGGGGTACTAACTATGGCTACACCTTC
TRBV4-1	.	.	TRBJ2-6	CASSGRGGPTTNSGANVLTF	TGCGCCAGCAGCGGTAGGGGGGGACCTACTACTAACTCTGGGGCCAACGTCCTGACTTTC
TRBV7-9	.	.	TRBJ1-1	CASSLEGGWTEAFF	TGTGCCAGCAGCTTAGAAGGGGGTTGGACTGAAGCTTTCTTT
TRBV7-9	.	.	TRBJ2-5	CASSFGTLETQYF	TGTGCCAGCAGCTTTGGCACACTTGAGACCCAGTACTTC